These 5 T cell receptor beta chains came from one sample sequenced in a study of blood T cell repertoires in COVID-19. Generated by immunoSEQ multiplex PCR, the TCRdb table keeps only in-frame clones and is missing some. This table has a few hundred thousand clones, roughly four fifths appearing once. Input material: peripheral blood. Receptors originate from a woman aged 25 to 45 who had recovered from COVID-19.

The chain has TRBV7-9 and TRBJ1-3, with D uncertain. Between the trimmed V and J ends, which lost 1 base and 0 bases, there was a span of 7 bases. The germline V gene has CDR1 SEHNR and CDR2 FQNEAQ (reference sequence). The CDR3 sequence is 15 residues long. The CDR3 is CASSLVGGSGNTIYF. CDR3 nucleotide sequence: TGTGCCAGCAGCTTAGTAGGAGGCTCTGGAAACACCATATATTTT.

CDR3 nucleotide sequence: TGTGCCAGCAGTGAAGAGGTAGCGGGAGGGGATGAGCAGTTCTTC. This gives the protein CASSEEVAGGDEQFF. The rearrangement joins TRBV2 to TRBJ2-1; 11 bases match TRBD2. J lost 8 bases, V lost 1 base, and 4 bases had no gene match. CDR3 length: 15 residues. The V gene's germline CDR1 is SNHLY and CDR2 FYNNEI.

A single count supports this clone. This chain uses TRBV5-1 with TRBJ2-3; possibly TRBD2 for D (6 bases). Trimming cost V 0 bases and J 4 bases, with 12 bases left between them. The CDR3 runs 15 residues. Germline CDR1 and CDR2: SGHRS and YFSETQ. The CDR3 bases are TGCGCCAGCAGCTTGGTGGTCGGGAGCCCAGATACGCAGTATTTT. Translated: CASSLVVGSPDTQYF. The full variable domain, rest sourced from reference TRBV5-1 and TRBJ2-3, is KAGVTQTPRYLIKTRGQQVTLSCSPISGHRSVSWYQQTPGQGLQFLFEYFSETQRNKGNFPGRFSGRQFSNSRSEMNVSTLELGDSALYLCASSLVVGSPDTQYFGPGTRLTVL.

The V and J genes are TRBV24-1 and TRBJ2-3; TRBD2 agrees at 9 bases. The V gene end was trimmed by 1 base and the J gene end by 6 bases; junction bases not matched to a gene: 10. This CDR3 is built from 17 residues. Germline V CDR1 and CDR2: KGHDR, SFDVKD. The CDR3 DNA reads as TGTGCCACCAGTGATTTCGGGCGGGAGGGCCAGGAGGATACGCAGTATTTT. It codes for CATSDFGREGQEDTQYF.

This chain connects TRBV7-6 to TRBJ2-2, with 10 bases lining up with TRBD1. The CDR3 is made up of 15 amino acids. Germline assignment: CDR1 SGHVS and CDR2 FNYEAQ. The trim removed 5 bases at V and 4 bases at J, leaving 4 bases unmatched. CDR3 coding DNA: TGTGCCAGCAGCCCCGGGACAGGGGTCACCGGGGAGCTGTTTTTT. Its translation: CASSPGTGVTGELFF.